Below, 6 T cell receptor beta chains from the same sample are listed, as sequenced in a study of blood T cell repertoires in COVID-19. Sequencing used immunoSEQ multiplex PCR; TCRdb keeps in-frame clones, though not all of them. In the table there are about 480,000 clones, 85% to 90% of which are singletons. The specimen was peripheral blood. Receptors were obtained from a woman in her forties or fifties with COVID-19, enrolled during active disease.

The chain uses TRBV7-6 and TRBJ2-1, with D perhaps matching TRBD1 (6 bases). The germline gives CDR1 SGHVS, CDR2 FNYEAQ. V lost 2 bases and J lost 2, with 13 bases in between. The CDR3 sequence is 16 residues long. CDR3 bases: TGTGCCAGCAGCTTATCGTACAGGGTACCCTACAATGAGCAGTTCTTC. Its protein product is CASSLSYRVPYNEQFF.

The CDR3 sequence: CASSTGPTDTQYF. The CDR3 DNA reads TGTGCCAGTAGTACCGGTCCCACAGATACGCAGTATTTT. This chain links TRBV19 with TRBJ2-3; D call uncertain. The CDR3 runs 13 residues. CDR1 LNHDA and CDR2 SQIVND come from the germline V gene (reference sequence). Trimming took off 4 bases at V and 2 bases at J, with 7 bases between the two ends.

The gene calls are TRBV11-2 and TRBJ2-7; a weak D match, TRBD1 (6 bases). Trimming took off 3 bases at V and 6 bases at J, with 18 bases between the two ends. Germline V gene data show CDR1 as SGHAT and CDR2 as FQNNGV. The CDR3 spans 15 residues. The CDR3 DNA reads TGTGCCAGCAGCTTGAGGACAGACCCCGGTTTCGAGCAGTACTTC. Amino acid sequence: CASSLRTDPGFEQYF.

This chain uses TRBV13 with TRBJ1-2; 7 bases align to TRBD1. J gave up 6 bases and V 4 bases, and 8 bases lay outside the gene matches. The length of the CDR3 is 14 residues. In germline, CDR1 is PRHDT, CDR2 FYEKMQ (reference sequence). The CDR3 sequence: CASSSGQADHGYTF. CDR3 coding DNA: TGTGCCAGCAGCTCCGGACAGGCAGACCATGGCTACACCTTC.

Turning to this clone: Distinct nucleotide sequences in the sample also encode this CDR3. The chain joins TRBV11-3 to TRBJ2-1; 9 positions match TRBD2. The CDR3 runs to 15 residues. Trimming cost V 1 base and J 5 bases; bases outside gene matches: 3. Germline CDR1 and CDR2: SGHNT and YENEEA. For the CDR3, the DNA is TGTGCCAGCAGCTTAGGGCTAGCGGGGAACAATGAGCAGTTCTTC. It yields the protein CASSLGLAGNNEQFF.

The CDR3 sequence is CASSFDRGAPSHEQFF. The CDR3 DNA is TGTGCCAGCAGCTTTGATCGGGGGGCCCCGTCCCATGAGCAGTTCTTC. The rearrangement uses TRBV5-8 and TRBJ2-1; the D gene is possibly TRBD2 (7 bases). Germline-derived CDR1 and CDR2 are SGHTS and YDEGEE. V lost 2 bases and J lost 8, with 20 bases in between. The CDR3 spans 16 residues.